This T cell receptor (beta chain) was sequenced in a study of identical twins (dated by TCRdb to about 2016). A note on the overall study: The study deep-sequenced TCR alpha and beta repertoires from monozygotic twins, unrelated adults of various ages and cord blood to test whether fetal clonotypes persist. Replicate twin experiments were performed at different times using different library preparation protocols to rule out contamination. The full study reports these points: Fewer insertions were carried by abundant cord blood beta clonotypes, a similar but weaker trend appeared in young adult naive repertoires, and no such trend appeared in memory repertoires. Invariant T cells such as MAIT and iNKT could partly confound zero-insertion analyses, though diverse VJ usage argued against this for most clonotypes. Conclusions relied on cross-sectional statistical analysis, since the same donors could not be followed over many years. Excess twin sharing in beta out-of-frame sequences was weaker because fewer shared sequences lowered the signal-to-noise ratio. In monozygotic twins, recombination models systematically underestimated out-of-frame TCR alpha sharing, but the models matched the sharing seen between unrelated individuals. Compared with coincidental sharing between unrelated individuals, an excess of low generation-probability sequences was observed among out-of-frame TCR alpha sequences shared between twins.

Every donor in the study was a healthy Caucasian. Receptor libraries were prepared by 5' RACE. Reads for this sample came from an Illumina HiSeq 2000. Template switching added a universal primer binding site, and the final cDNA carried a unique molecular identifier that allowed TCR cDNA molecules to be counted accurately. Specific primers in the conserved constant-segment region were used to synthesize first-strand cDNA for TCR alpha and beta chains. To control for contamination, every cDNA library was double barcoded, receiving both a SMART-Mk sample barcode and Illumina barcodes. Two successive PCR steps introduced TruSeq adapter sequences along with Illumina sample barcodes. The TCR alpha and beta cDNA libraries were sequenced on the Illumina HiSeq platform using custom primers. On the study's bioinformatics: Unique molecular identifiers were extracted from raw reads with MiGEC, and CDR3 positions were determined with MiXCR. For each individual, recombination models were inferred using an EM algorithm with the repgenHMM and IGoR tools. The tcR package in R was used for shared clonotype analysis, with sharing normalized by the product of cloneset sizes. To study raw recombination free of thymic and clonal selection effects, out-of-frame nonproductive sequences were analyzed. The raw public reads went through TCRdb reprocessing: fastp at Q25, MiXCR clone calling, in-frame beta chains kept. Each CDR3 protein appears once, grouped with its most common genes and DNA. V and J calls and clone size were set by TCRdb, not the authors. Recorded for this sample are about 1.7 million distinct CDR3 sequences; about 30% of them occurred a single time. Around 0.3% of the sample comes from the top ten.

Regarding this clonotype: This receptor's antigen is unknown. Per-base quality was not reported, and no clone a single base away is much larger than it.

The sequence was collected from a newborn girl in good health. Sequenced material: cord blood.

The sequence in DNA is TGCAGTGCTAGCGTACCGCCGGGACACGGCGCGCAGTATTTT. The translation is CSASVPPGHGAQYF. The rearranged segments are TRBV20-1 and TRBJ2-3; a tentative D match to TRBD1 spans 6 bases. Reading the germline V gene (reference sequence) gives CDR1 DFQATT and CDR2 SNEGSKA. CDR3 length: 14 amino acids, cysteine to phenylalanine. Only the CDR3 DNA stays, 42 bases, in frame from base 1. The V and J ends are trimmed by 3 bases and 10 bases, leaving 20 bases between them.